Below are 20 T cell receptor beta chains sequenced from a single sample in a study of blood T cell repertoires in COVID-19. This table comes from immunoSEQ multiplex PCR, and its TCRdb copy is limited to in-frame clones, with some not included. This sample has some 86,000 clones; more than 75% occur once, and the top ten carry roughly 15%. Material: peripheral blood. Source of these receptors: a woman between 70 and 85 years old with acute or convalescent COVID-19.

The gene calls are TRBV6-2 or TRBV6-3 and TRBJ2-5; TRBD2 matches 10 bases. The CDR3 runs 15 residues. The germline V gene has CDR1 MNHEY and CDR2 SVGEGT. The V and J ends lost 2 bases and 4 bases, in that order; junction bases with no gene match: 4. DNA of the CDR3: TGTGCCAGCAGTTACCTAGCGGGAGTTCGAGAGACCCAGTACTTC. Amino acids: CASSYLAGVRETQYF.

This chain links TRBV7-9 with TRBJ1-1; TRBD1 agrees at 8 bases. The CDR3 has 15 amino acids. Germline values: CDR1 SEHNR, CDR2 FQNEAQ (reference sequence). V shed 2 bases, J shed 10 bases, and the junction held 12 bases outside the gene matches. The chain's CDR3 is CASSLFQGALERAFF. The CDR3 DNA reads as TGTGCCAGCAGCTTATTTCAGGGGGCACTTGAGAGAGCTTTCTTT.

This chain joins TRBV7-9 and TRBJ2-5, with TRBD1 matching over 7 bases. The CDR3 has 16 amino acids. Per the germline V gene, CDR1 is SEHNR and CDR2 is FQNEAQ (reference sequence). J gave up 5 bases and V 1 base, and 10 bases lay outside the gene matches. CDR3 sequence: CASSLVFTGVWETQYF. Written as DNA, the CDR3 is TGTGCCAGCAGCTTAGTATTTACAGGGGTTTGGGAGACCCAGTACTTC.

The CDR3 reads CATSGGGQGDYGYTF. CDR3 in DNA: TGTGCCACCAGCGGGGGGGGACAGGGCGACTATGGCTACACCTTC. The gene calls are TRBV15 and TRBJ1-2; the match to TRBD1 covers 9 bases. The junction had 7 bases not matched to a gene; V was cut back by 5 bases and J by 3 bases. The germline V gene has CDR1 LNHNV and CDR2 YYDKDF (reference sequence). The CDR3 is 15 amino acids.

V and J are TRBV21-1 and TRBJ1-5; TRBD1 is the table's D call and was not checked against the DNA. TRBV21-1 is given as a pseudogene. The length of the CDR3 is 20 residues. CDR3: CASSKDPTGGAWSSNQPQHF. CDR3 DNA: TGTGCCAGCAGCAAAGATCCCACAGGGGGCGCGTGGTCTAGCAATCAGCCCCAGCATTTT.

The gene calls are TRBV27 and TRBJ1-5; 8 bases are shared with TRBD1. Germline loops: CDR1 MNHEY, CDR2 SMNVEV (reference sequence). This CDR3 contains 14 residues. Germline trimming cut 8 bases from V and 0 bases from J; bases unmatched to any gene: 3. The CDR3 protein is CASSGGYSNQPQHF. CDR3 DNA sequence: TGTGCCAGCTCAGGGGGCTATAGCAATCAGCCCCAGCATTTT.

The chain employs TRBV6-5 and TRBJ2-1, with 8 bases aligning to TRBD2. The CDR3 totals 15 residues. The germline CDR1 and CDR2 sequences are MNHEY and SVGAGI. V lost 7 bases, J lost 8 bases, and 13 bases stayed unmatched. CDR3 bases: TGTGCCAGCACCCGGGGGGGGCCGGGGCCCTATGAGCAGTTCTTC. This encodes CASTRGGPGPYEQFF.

The genes are TRBV2 and TRBJ2-7, with D hard to call. Trimming took 5 bases from V and 7 from J, leaving 15 bases between them. The CDR3 has 13 residues. The V gene's germline CDR1 is SNHLY and CDR2 FYNNEI. The CDR3 nucleotides read TGTGCCAGCAGTCGCTTACCATCGGGTGAGCAGTACGTC. Its translation: CASSRLPSGEQYV.

Written as DNA, the CDR3 is TGTGCCAGCAGTTCGGCAGGGAGGATGGGCTATGGCTACACCTTC. It specifies CASSSAGRMGYGYTF. The gene calls are TRBV6-5 and TRBJ1-2, with a tentative D call TRBD1 (5 bases). Germline V gene sequence: CDR1 MNHEY, CDR2 SVGAGI. There are 15 residues in the CDR3. Trimming cost V 4 bases and J 4 bases, with 16 bases left between them.

The chain combines TRBV3-1 (or the pseudogene TRBV3-2) with TRBJ1-6, with D hard to call. Germline lookup yields CDR1 LGHDT and CDR2 YNNKEL (reference sequence). V was cut by 1 base and J by 7 bases, with 17 bases left in between. The CDR3 is 17 amino acids. The CDR3 coding sequence is TGTGCCAGCAGCCAAGTTATGTCTCTCCGCCGGAATTCACCCCTCCACTTT. Its protein is CASSQVMSLRRNSPLHF.

This clone was picked up one time. V gene TRBV4-1 combines with J gene TRBJ2-3; 13 bases align to TRBD2. This CDR3 region has 18 residues. CDR1 is MGHRA, CDR2 YSYEKL, per germline. V was pared by 3 bases and J by 4 bases, with 10 bases of the junction left unmatched. This chain's CDR3 is CASSHPKGLAGNPDTQYF. DNA for the CDR3: TGCGCCAGCAGCCACCCCAAGGGACTAGCGGGGAACCCAGATACGCAGTATTTT.

V is TRBV14 and J is TRBJ2-7, with 11 bases fitting TRBD2. This CDR3 region has 17 residues. Germline V gene data show CDR1 as SGHDN and CDR2 as FVKESK. V shed 2 bases, J shed 5 bases, and the junction held 11 bases outside the gene matches. The CDR3 loop is CASSQTYSGRAYDEQYV. CDR3 bases: TGTGCCAGCAGCCAAACCTATAGCGGGAGGGCCTACGACGAGCAGTACGTC.

The chain recombines TRBV11-3 with TRBJ2-3; no clear D. The germline V gene has CDR1 SGHNT and CDR2 YENEEA. V shed 1 base and J shed 2 bases, with 19 bases lying between them. CDR3 length equals 18 residues. The chain's CDR3 is CASSLGLLGKMNTDTQYF. CDR3 DNA: TGTGCCAGCAGCTTAGGTTTATTGGGCAAGATGAACACAGATACGCAGTATTTT. The full variable domain, with the rest looked up from reference TRBV11-3 and TRBJ2-3, is EAGVVQSPRYKIIEKKQPVAFWCNPISGHNTLYWYLQNLGQGPELLIRYENEEAVDDSQLPKDRFSAERLKGVDSTLKIQPAELGDSAVYLCASSLGLLGKMNTDTQYFGPGTRLTVL.

The J gene is TRBJ1-4, the V gene TRBV7-9, with a tentative D call TRBD1 (6 bases). V gave up 5 bases and J gave up 4 bases, with 11 bases separating them. Germline assignment: CDR1 SEHNR and CDR2 FQNEAQ (reference sequence). The CDR3 contains 14 residues. CDR3 sequence: CASSSTGYNEKLFF. The CDR3 nucleotides read TGTGCCAGCAGCAGCACAGGGTATAATGAAAAACTGTTTTTT.

The gene calls are TRBV19 and TRBJ2-1, with D maybe TRBD2 (6 bases). Trimming stripped 2 bases from V and 5 bases from J, with 13 bases between. Germline CDR1 reads LNHDA; CDR2 reads SQIVND (reference sequence). The CDR3 totals 15 residues. In nucleotides, the CDR3 is TGTGCCAGTAGTATAAGGGCTAGCGACCACAATGAGCAGTTCTTC. Translating gives CASSIRASDHNEQFF.

The chain is built from TRBV6-5 and TRBJ1-2, with 7 bases aligning to TRBD1. CDR1 MNHEY and CDR2 SVGAGI come from the germline V gene. CDR3 length equals 15 residues. With 1 base clipped from V and 8 bases from J, the junction kept 10 bases outside the gene matches. The CDR3 protein is CASSYWQGGNDGYTF. As DNA, the CDR3 is TGTGCCAGCAGTTACTGGCAGGGGGGCAACGACGGCTACACCTTC.

The gene calls are TRBV27 and TRBJ1-1, with a possible D match to TRBD1 (5 bases). Deletions cut 0 bases from V and 1 base from J, with 12 bases between. The CDR3 length is 16 residues. Germline CDR1 reads MNHEY; CDR2 reads SMNVEV (reference sequence). As DNA, the CDR3 is TGTGCCAGCAGTTTATCAGGGTTGGGGCCGAACACTGAAGCTTTCTTT. Protein sequence: CASSLSGLGPNTEAFF.

The chain links TRBV7-9 to TRBJ2-7; the match to TRBD2 covers 16 bases. Germline V gives CDR1 SEHNR, CDR2 FQNEAQ (reference sequence). V lost 5 bases to trimming and J lost 4 bases; unmatched junction nucleotides: 2. The CDR3 runs to 15 residues. As DNA, the CDR3 is TGTGCCAGCAGCGGGACTAGCGGGAGGGGATACGAGCAGTACGTC. Translated, it gives CASSGTSGRGYEQYV.

This rearrangement joins TRBV12-3 or TRBV12-4 to TRBJ1-2; TRBD1 aligns across 9 bases. V trimming: 6 bases; J trimming: 8 bases; junction bases outside the gene matches: 7. The CDR3 has 13 amino acids. The CDR3 DNA sequence: TGTGCCAGCAGCTGGGACAGGGAAAGGGGCTACACCTTC. Protein product: CASSWDRERGYTF.

The chain recombines TRBV21-1 with TRBJ1-6; TRBD1 is the table's D call, not checked against the DNA. TRBV21-1 is given as a pseudogene. CDR3 length: 16 amino acids. CDR3 residues: CASSKGYRPLDSPLHF. In DNA, the CDR3 is TGTGCCAGCAGCAAGGGGTACAGGCCCCTAGATTCACCCCTCCACTTT.